A single sample is the source of the 28 T cell receptor beta chains below, sequenced in a study. Sequencing relied on an Illumina MiSeq. TCRdb reworked the public reads: Q25 trimming with fastp, MiXCR clone assembly, productive beta chains retained. A single entry per CDR3 protein holds the most common genes and DNA from its merged rows. The sample table lists roughly 4,500 distinct CDR3 sequences, approximately 8% of them with a count of one. Clones ranked in the top ten supply 8% to 9.5% of the sample. Source material: CD4+ T cells from synovial fluid. These receptors were taken from a human donor with rheumatoid arthritis.

This clonotype is medium-sized (0.01 to 0.1%) by share. The junction differs from germline at one of its ends, possibly a read error. The V gene is TRBV2, the J gene TRBJ2-7, with 7 bases fitting TRBD2. CDR3 length: 11 amino acids. Germline V gene sequence: CDR1 SNHLY, CDR2 FYNNEI. The DNA of the CDR3 is TGTGCCAGCAGTGATTTTAGCGGGTTGCACTTC. Amino acid sequence: CASSDFSGLHF.

This clonotype was counted many times. V gene TRBV20-1 combines with J gene TRBJ1-1; TRBD1 matches 8 bases. The CDR3 length is 14 residues. The V and J ends lost 0 bases and 5 bases, in that order; junction bases with no gene match: 5. The germline gives CDR1 DFQATT, CDR2 SNEGSKA (reference sequence). CDR3 bases: TGCAGTGCTAGAGATAACAGGGGGTTGACTGAAGCTTTCTTT. This gives the protein CSARDNRGLTEAFF.

This clonotype is termed medium-sized. This chain connects TRBV24-1 to TRBJ1-1, with a weak D call TRBD1 (5 bases). Germline V gene data show CDR1 as KGHDR and CDR2 as SFDVKD. Trimming cost V 8 bases and J 1 base, with 10 bases left between them. The CDR3 consists of 13 residues. CDR3 sequence reads: CATMGEENTEAFF. In nucleotides, the CDR3 is TGTGCCACCATGGGGGAGGAGAACACTGAAGCTTTCTTT.

By its share, this clonotype is medium-sized. The chain links TRBV7-9 to TRBJ2-7; D not certain. Trimming took off 5 bases at V and 1 base at J, with 6 bases between the two ends. The germline gives CDR1 SEHNR, CDR2 FQNEAQ (reference sequence). This CDR3 has 12 residues. The CDR3 here is CASSPESYEQYF. The CDR3 DNA reads as TGTGCCAGCAGCCCGGAGTCCTACGAGCAGTACTTC.

This clonotype was observed many times. The gene calls are TRBV7-8 and TRBJ2-3; D unresolved. The germline V and J ends were trimmed by 5 bases and 6 bases, with 12 bases remaining between them. The CDR3 is 13 residues long. Germline-derived CDR1 and CDR2 are SGHVS and FQNEAQ. This CDR3 reads CASSALDGDTQYF. The CDR3 DNA is TGTGCCAGCAGCGCCCTAGATGGGGATACGCAGTATTTT.

The sample holds many counts of this clonotype. This rearrangement joins TRBV12-3 or TRBV12-4 to TRBJ2-2, with 12 bases aligning to TRBD2. This CDR3 is 15 amino acids long. The V gene end was trimmed by 5 bases and the J gene end by 5 bases; junction bases not matched to a gene: 3. The CDR3 DNA sequence: TGTGCCAGCAGTCGGACTAGCGGGAAAACCGGGGAGCTGTTTTTT. This translates into CASSRTSGKTGELFF.

Ten or more counts support this clonotype. The rearrangement uses TRBV28 and TRBJ1-4, with a weak D call TRBD1 (6 bases). This CDR3 has 15 amino acids. Germline V gives CDR1 MDHEN, CDR2 SYDVKM. V lost 8 bases and J lost 5, with 18 bases in between. The CDR3 DNA reads TGTGCCAGCGGGGGTCTTGGGGGGCCCAATGAAAAACTGTTTTTT. This encodes CASGGLGGPNEKLFF.

V is TRBV6-6 and J is TRBJ2-1, with TRBD2 matching 8 bases. The CDR3 sequence is 13 residues long. CDR1 MNHNY and CDR2 SVGAGI come from the germline V gene (reference sequence). V gave up 5 bases and J gave up 9 bases; unmatched junction bases: 6. The CDR3 loop is CASSLNSGIEQFF. The CDR3 DNA reads as TGTGCCAGCAGTCTAAATAGCGGGATTGAGCAGTTCTTC.

This clonotype was found many times. This chain links TRBV28 with TRBJ1-5, with TRBD1 matching over 7 bases. V trimming: 5 bases; J trimming: 5 bases; junction bases outside the gene matches: 6. The CDR3 contains 14 residues. The germline CDR1 and CDR2 sequences are MDHEN and SYDVKM. The CDR3 bases are TGTGCCAGCAGTCCCGGGACAGTCGATCAGCCCCAGCATTTT. This translates into CASSPGTVDQPQHF. The full variable domain, with the rest looked up from reference TRBV28 and TRBJ1-5, is DVKVTQSSRYLVKRTGEKVFLECVQDMDHENMFWYRQDPGLGLRLIYFSYDVKMKEKGDIPEGYSVSREKKERFSLILESASTNQTSMYLCASSPGTVDQPQHFGDGTRLSIL.

This clonotype is judged medium-sized. V is TRBV6-1 and J is TRBJ1-2, with D possibly being TRBD1 (6 bases). CDR1 and CDR2 (germline): MNHNS, SASEGT. The V end lost 4 bases, the J end lost 4 bases, and 16 bases lay between the germline ends. The CDR3 totals 15 residues. The CDR3 DNA is TGTGCCAGCAGTGCAACAGGGATCACCAGCTATGGCTACACCTTC. Protein sequence: CASSATGITSYGYTF.

This clonotype was seen many times. The J gene is TRBJ2-5, the V gene TRBV28; the match to TRBD2 covers 10 bases. The junction had 3 bases not matched to a gene; V was cut back by 2 bases and J by 6 bases. Germline loops: CDR1 MDHEN, CDR2 SYDVKM. The CDR3 covers 14 residues. The CDR3 DNA follows: TGTGCCAGCAGTTTACTAGCGGGAGTAAAGACCCAGTACTTC. It encodes CASSLLAGVKTQYF. The full variable domain, rest sourced from reference TRBV28 and TRBJ2-5, is DVKVTQSSRYLVKRTGEKVFLECVQDMDHENMFWYRQDPGLGLRLIYFSYDVKMKEKGDIPEGYSVSREKKERFSLILESASTNQTSMYLCASSLLAGVKTQYFGPGTRLLVL.

This clonotype was seen ten or more times. The chain links TRBV10-3 to TRBJ2-2; possibly TRBD1 or TRBD2 for D (5 bases each). V was pared by 4 bases and J by 3 bases, with 9 bases between. From germline, CDR1 is ENHRY and CDR2 SYGVKD. There are 14 residues in the CDR3. CDR3 region: CAISGGVHTGELFF. For the CDR3, the DNA is TGTGCCATCAGTGGAGGGGTGCACACCGGGGAGCTGTTTTTT.

The chain combines TRBV7-2 with TRBJ1-5, with TRBD1 matching 7 bases. Germline V gene sequence: CDR1 SGHTA, CDR2 FQGNSA. V dropped 5 bases and J dropped 6; count of bases not matched to a gene: 7. The CDR3 covers 14 residues. The DNA of the CDR3 is TGTGCCAGCAGCATGGGGCAGGGGGGTCAGCCCCAGCATTTT. This codes for CASSMGQGGQPQHF. Full variable domain (outside the CDR3, taken from reference TRBV7-2 and TRBJ1-5): GAGVSQSPSNKVTEKGKDVELRCDPISGHTALYWYRQSLGQGLEFLIYFQGNSAPDKSGLPSDRFSAERTGGSVSTLTIQRTQQEDSAVYLCASSMGQGGQPQHFGDGTRLSIL.

In its sample, this clonotype ranks as medium-sized. The chain couples TRBV6-1 to TRBJ1-1; 10 bases are a match to TRBD1. CDR1 is MNHNS, CDR2 SASEGT, per germline. The CDR3 spans 15 residues. Germline trimming cut 0 bases from V and 8 bases from J; bases unmatched to any gene: 6. The CDR3 region is CASSEALTGGTEAFF. CDR3 coding DNA: TGTGCCAGCAGTGAAGCCCTGACAGGGGGCACGGAAGCTTTCTTT.

This clonotype is labeled medium-sized. The chain combines TRBV6-1 with TRBJ2-7, with D unclear. Between the trimmed V and J ends, which lost 6 bases and 4 bases, there was a span of 10 bases. Germline V gives CDR1 MNHNS, CDR2 SASEGT. The CDR3 is 12 amino acids. The CDR3 here is CASSSQVYEQYF. CDR3 nucleotides: TGTGCCAGCAGCTCCCAGGTTTACGAGCAGTACTTC.

This clonotype is categorized as medium-sized. The chain employs TRBV10-3 and TRBJ2-5; tentatively, D is TRBD1 (6 bases). Germline CDR1 ENHRY, CDR2 SYGVKD. Trimming took 2 bases from V and 2 from J, leaving 15 bases between them. The CDR3 runs 16 residues. CDR3 sequence reads: CAISEGLTGQQETQYF. The CDR3 DNA reads TGTGCCATCAGTGAGGGCTTGACAGGCCAACAAGAGACCCAGTACTTC.

This clonotype came up many times. One end of the junction is discordant with germline, which a read error may explain. V is TRBV3-1 and J is TRBJ1-1; 9 positions agree with TRBD1. The CDR3 is 14 amino acids. CDR1 and CDR2 from the germline V gene are LGHDT and YNNKEL (reference sequence). The CDR3 region has the DNA TGTGCCAGCAGCCAAGTAACAGGGGGCACTGAAGCCTTCTTT. This gives the protein CASSQVTGGTEAFF.

This clonotype was seen more than once but under ten times. The gene calls are TRBV29-1 and TRBJ2-1, with TRBD2 matching over 12 bases. The CDR3 runs to 16 residues. V lost 0 bases to trimming and J lost 5 bases; unmatched junction nucleotides: 5. Germline V gene sequence: CDR1 SQVTM, CDR2 ANQGSEA. DNA of the CDR3: TGCAGCGTTGAAGATCAAGGACTAGCGGGAAACAATGAGCAGTTCTTC. As protein: CSVEDQGLAGNNEQFF.

This clonotype is deemed medium-sized. The chain recombines TRBV18 with TRBJ2-3; 10 nucleotides align to TRBD2. V dropped 3 bases and J dropped 6; count of bases not matched to a gene: 6. This CDR3 region has 15 residues. CDR1 and CDR2 (germline): KGHSH, LQKENI. Here the CDR3 reads CASSPGTSEADTQYF. CDR3 coding DNA: TGTGCCAGCTCACCCGGGACTAGCGAGGCGGATACGCAGTATTTT.

This clonotype is termed medium-sized. The chain has TRBV11-3 and TRBJ1-3, with no clear D. Trimming cost V 5 bases and J 0 bases, with 11 bases left between them. The CDR3 has 15 residues. Germline values: CDR1 SGHNT, CDR2 YENEEA. The CDR3 protein is CASSRGSSSGNTIYF. DNA for the CDR3: TGTGCCAGCAGCCGAGGGTCGTCCTCTGGAAACACCATATATTTT.

In its sample, this clonotype is medium-sized. The genes are TRBV20-1 and TRBJ2-1; D remains ambiguous. Per the germline V gene, CDR1 is DFQATT and CDR2 is SNEGSKA (reference sequence). The CDR3 is 11 amino acids. V lost 3 bases and J 6 bases, leaving 6 bases between the germline ends. The CDR3 loop is CSASGRNEQFF. The CDR3 bases are TGCAGTGCTAGCGGGCGCAATGAGCAGTTCTTC.

This clonotype counts as medium-sized (0.01 to 0.1%). This chain connects TRBV24-1 to TRBJ2-1; TRBD1 aligns across 9 bases. V dropped 3 bases and J dropped 6; count of bases not matched to a gene: 8. The CDR3 sequence is 16 residues long. Germline V lookup: CDR1 KGHDR, CDR2 SFDVKD. Here the CDR3 DNA reads TGTGCCACCAGTGATCCCAGGGACAGGGTTGGCAATGAGCAGTTCTTC. The encoded protein is CATSDPRDRVGNEQFF.

This clonotype has a count of ten or more. The chain links TRBV29-1 to TRBJ2-7, with no clear D. This CDR3 contains 12 residues. V dropped 0 bases and J dropped 3 bases, with 6 bases sitting between them. Germline CDR1 is SQVTM and CDR2 is ANQGSEA. The CDR3 spells CSVEDGVYEQYF. The CDR3 nucleotides are TGCAGCGTTGAAGATGGGGTCTACGAGCAGTACTTC.

This clonotype was seen a few times. The chain recombines TRBV5-1 with TRBJ2-1; 8 nucleotides line up with TRBD2. CDR3 size: 19 residues. The V gene's germline CDR1 is SGHRS and CDR2 YFSETQ. J gave up 0 bases and V 6 bases, and 17 bases lay outside the gene matches. CDR3: CASTRGGPGGLSSYNEQFF. For the CDR3, the DNA is TGCGCCAGCACCCGGGGGGGGCCCGGGGGCCTAAGCTCCTACAATGAGCAGTTCTTC.

By share of the sample, this clonotype is medium-sized. V and J are TRBV5-1 and TRBJ2-1; 12 bases map to TRBD2. This CDR3 has 16 amino acids. Looked up from germline, CDR1 is SGHRS and CDR2 is YFSETQ. Trimming removed 5 bases from V and 7 bases from J; junction bases left unmatched: 10. The CDR3 DNA sequence: TGCGCCAGCAGGCACACGACTAGCGGGAGCTGGAATGAGCAGTTCTTC. Its translation is CASRHTTSGSWNEQFF.

By proportion, this clonotype is medium-sized. The CDR3 DNA reads as TGTGCCAGCAGCTTAGATTGGTCCGACTTACAAGGTGGCTACACCTTC. It is translated as CASSLDWSDLQGGYTF. The J gene is TRBJ1-2, the V gene TRBV7-2; D not certain. Germline assignment: CDR1 SGHTA and CDR2 FQGNSA. The CDR3 has 16 amino acids. Trimming shortened V by 1 base and J by 7 bases, and 19 bases separated the two germline ends.

This clonotype is termed medium-sized (0.01 to 0.1%). The genes are TRBV7-8 and TRBJ2-3; 13 bases are a match to TRBD2. Germline CDR1 is SGHVS and CDR2 is FQNEAQ. The trim removed 4 bases at V and 6 bases at J, leaving 7 bases unmatched. The CDR3 runs 16 residues. CDR3 protein: CASSSRLAGGRDTQYF. In DNA form, the CDR3 reads TGTGCCAGCAGCTCCCGACTAGCGGGAGGTCGGGATACGCAGTATTTT. Supplemented by reference TRBV7-8 and TRBJ2-3, the full variable domain reads GAGVSQSPRYKVAKRGQDVALRCDPISGHVSLFWYQQALGQGPEFLTYFQNEAQLDKSGLPSDRFFAERPEGSVSTLKIQRTQQEDSAVYLCASSSRLAGGRDTQYFGPGTRLTVL.

Within the sample, this clonotype is medium-sized. The chain recombines TRBV9 with TRBJ2-5, with a weak D call TRBD1 (5 bases). CDR3 size: 14 residues. CDR1 and CDR2 from the germline V gene are SGDLS and YYNGEE. Between the trimmed V and J ends, which lost 0 bases and 3 bases, there was a span of 9 bases. As DNA, the CDR3 is TGTGCCAGCAGCGTAGACCTCAGGGAAGAGACCCAGTACTTC. This translates into CASSVDLREETQYF. Using reference TRBV9 and TRBJ2-5 for the parts outside the CDR3, the full variable domain is DSGVTQTPKHLITATGQRVTLRCSPRSGDLSVYWYQQSLDQGLQFLIQYYNGEERAKGNILERFSAQQFPDLHSELNLSSLELGDSALYFCASSVDLREETQYFGPGTRLLVL.